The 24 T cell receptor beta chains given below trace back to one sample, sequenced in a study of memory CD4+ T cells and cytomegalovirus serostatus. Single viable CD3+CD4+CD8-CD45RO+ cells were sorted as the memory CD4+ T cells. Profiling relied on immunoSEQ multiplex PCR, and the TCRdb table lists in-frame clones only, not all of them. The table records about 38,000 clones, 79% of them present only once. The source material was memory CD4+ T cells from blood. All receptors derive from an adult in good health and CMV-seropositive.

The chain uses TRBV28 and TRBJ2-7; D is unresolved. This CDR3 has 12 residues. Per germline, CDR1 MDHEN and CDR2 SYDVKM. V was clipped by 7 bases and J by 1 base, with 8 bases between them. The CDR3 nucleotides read TGTGCCAGCAAACGAGCTTCCTACGAGCAGTACTTC. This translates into CASKRASYEQYF.

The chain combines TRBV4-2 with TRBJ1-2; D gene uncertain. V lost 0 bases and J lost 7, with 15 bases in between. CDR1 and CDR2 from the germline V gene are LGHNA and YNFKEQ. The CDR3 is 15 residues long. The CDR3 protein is CASSQETASTVGYTF. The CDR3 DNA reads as TGTGCCAGCAGCCAAGAAACCGCCAGTACGGTTGGCTACACCTTC.

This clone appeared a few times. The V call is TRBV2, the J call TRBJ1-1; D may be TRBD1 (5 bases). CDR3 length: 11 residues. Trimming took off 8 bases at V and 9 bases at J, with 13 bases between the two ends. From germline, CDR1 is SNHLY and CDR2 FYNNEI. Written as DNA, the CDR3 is TGTGCCAGCCGAGAGGGGACCCAAGCTTTCTTT. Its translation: CASREGTQAFF.

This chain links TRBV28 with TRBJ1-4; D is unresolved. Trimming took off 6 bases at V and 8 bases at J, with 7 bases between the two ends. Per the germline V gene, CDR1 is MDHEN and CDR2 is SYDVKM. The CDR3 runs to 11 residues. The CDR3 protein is CASSIREKLFF. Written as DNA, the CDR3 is TGTGCCAGCAGCATCCGGGAAAAACTGTTTTTT.

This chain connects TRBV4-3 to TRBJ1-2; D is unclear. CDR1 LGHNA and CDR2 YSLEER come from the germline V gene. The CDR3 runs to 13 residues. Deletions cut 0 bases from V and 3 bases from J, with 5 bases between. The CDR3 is CASSQDPDYGYTF. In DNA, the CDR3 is TGCGCCAGCAGCCAAGACCCTGACTATGGCTACACCTTC.

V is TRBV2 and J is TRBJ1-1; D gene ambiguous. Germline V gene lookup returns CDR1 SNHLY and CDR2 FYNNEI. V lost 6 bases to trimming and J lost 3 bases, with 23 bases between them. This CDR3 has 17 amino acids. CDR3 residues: CASRSNIGRAVDTEAFF. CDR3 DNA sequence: TGTGCCAGCAGGTCCAATATAGGGCGCGCGGTGGACACTGAAGCTTTCTTT.

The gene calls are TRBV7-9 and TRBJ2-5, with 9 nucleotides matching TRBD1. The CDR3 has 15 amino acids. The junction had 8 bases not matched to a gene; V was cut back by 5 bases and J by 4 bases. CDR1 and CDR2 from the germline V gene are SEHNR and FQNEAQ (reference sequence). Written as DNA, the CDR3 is TGTGCCAGCAGCCGTCCGGACAGGGGATTAGAGACCCAGTACTTC. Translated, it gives CASSRPDRGLETQYF.

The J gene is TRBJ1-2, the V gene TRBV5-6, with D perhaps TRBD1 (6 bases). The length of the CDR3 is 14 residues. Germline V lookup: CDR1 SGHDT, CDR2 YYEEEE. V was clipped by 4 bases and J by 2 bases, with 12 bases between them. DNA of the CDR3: TGTGCCAGCAGCGTGACAGGTTTGAACTATGGCTACACCTTC. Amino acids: CASSVTGLNYGYTF.

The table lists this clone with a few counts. CDR3 amino acids: CASSDRGAGYEQYF. DNA for the CDR3: TGTGCCAGCAGTGATCGGGGGGCAGGATACGAGCAGTACTTC. The chain employs TRBV2 and TRBJ2-7, with D perhaps matching TRBD2 (7 bases). The germline V gene encodes CDR1 SNHLY and CDR2 FYNNEI. V lost 3 bases and J lost 4, with 13 bases in between. The CDR3 has 14 amino acids.

CDR3 sequence (DNA): TGTGCCAGCAGCTTAGCCTCACTAGCGCACACAGATACGCAGTATTTT. Translating it yields CASSLASLAHTDTQYF. V gene TRBV7-9 combines with J gene TRBJ2-3, with 7 bases identical to TRBD2. After removal of 0 bases from V and 2 bases from J, the junction contained 5 bases not matched to a gene. The germline V gene encodes CDR1 SEHNR and CDR2 FQNEAQ (reference sequence). This CDR3 has 16 residues.

CDR3 in amino acids: CASSSGRAGNSPLHF. CDR3 in DNA: TGTGCCAGCAGCTCCGGACGGGCGGGGAATTCACCCCTCCACTTT. The V call is TRBV7-8, the J call TRBJ1-6; no clear D gene. The germline gives CDR1 SGHVS, CDR2 FQNEAQ. Deletions cut 4 bases from V and 7 bases from J, with 14 bases between. The CDR3 runs 15 residues. Full variable domain (outside the CDR3, taken from reference TRBV7-8 and TRBJ1-6): GAGVSQSPRYKVAKRGQDVALRCDPISGHVSLFWYQQALGQGPEFLTYFQNEAQLDKSGLPSDRFFAERPEGSVSTLKIQRTQQEDSAVYLCASSSGRAGNSPLHFGNGTRLTVT.

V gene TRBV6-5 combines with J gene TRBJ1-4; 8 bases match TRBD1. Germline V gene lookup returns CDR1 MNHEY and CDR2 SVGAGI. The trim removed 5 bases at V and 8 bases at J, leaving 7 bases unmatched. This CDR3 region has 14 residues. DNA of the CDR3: TGTGCCAGCAGTCTCGGACAGGGAGGCGAAAAACTGTTTTTT. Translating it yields CASSLGQGGEKLFF.

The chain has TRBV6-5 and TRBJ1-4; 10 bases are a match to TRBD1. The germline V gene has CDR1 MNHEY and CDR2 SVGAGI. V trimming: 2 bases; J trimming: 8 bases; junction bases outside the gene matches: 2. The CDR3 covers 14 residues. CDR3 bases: TGTGCCAGCAGTTACACGGGACAGGGGGAAAAACTGTTTTTT. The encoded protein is CASSYTGQGEKLFF.

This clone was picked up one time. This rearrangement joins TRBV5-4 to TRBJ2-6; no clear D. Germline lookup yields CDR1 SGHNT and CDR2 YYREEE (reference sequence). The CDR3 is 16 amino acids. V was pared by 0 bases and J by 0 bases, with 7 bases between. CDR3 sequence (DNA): TGTGCCAGCAGCTTGGCCATAGGCTCTGGGGCCAACGTCCTGACTTTC. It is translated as CASSLAIGSGANVLTF. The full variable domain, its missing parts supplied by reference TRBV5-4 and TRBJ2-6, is ETGVTQSPTHLIKTRGQQVTLRCSSQSGHNTVSWYQQALGQGPQFIFQYYREEENGRGNFPPRFSGLQFPNYSSELNVNALELDDSALYLCASSLAIGSGANVLTFGAGSRLTVL.

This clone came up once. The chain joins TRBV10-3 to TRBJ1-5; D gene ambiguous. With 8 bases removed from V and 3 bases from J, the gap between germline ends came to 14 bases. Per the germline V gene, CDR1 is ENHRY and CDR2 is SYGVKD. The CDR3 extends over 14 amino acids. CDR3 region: CAIAPGVDNQPQHF. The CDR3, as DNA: TGTGCCATCGCCCCCGGAGTAGACAATCAGCCCCAGCATTTT.

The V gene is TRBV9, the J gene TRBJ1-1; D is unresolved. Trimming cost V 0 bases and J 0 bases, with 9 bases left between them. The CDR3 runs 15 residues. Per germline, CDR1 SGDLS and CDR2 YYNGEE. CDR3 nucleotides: TGTGCCAGCAGCGTAGGGCAGGTCATGAACACTGAAGCTTTCTTT. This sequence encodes CASSVGQVMNTEAFF.

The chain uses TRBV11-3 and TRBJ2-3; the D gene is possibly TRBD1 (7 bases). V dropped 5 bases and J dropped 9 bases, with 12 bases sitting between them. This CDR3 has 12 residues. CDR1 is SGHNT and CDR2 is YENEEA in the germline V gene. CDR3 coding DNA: TGTGCCAGCAGCACCCAGGGGGGAACGCAGTATTTT. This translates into CASSTQGGTQYF.

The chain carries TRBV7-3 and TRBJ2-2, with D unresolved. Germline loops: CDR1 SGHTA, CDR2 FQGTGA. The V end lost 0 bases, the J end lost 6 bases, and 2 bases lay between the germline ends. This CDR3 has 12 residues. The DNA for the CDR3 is TGTGCCAGCAGCTTAACGCCCGGGGAGCTGTTTTTT. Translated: CASSLTPGELFF.

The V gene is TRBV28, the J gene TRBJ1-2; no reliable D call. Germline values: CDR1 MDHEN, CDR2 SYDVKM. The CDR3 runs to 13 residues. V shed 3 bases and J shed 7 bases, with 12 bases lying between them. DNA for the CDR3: TGTGCCAGCAGTTTTTTGATTTATGGTGGCTACACCTTC. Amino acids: CASSFLIYGGYTF.

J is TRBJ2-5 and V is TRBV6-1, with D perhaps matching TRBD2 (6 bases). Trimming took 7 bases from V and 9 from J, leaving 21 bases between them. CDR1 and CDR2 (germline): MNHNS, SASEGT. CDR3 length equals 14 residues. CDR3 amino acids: CASTAGTHAGAQYF. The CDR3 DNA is TGTGCCAGCACCGCCGGGACTCACGCCGGGGCCCAGTACTTC.

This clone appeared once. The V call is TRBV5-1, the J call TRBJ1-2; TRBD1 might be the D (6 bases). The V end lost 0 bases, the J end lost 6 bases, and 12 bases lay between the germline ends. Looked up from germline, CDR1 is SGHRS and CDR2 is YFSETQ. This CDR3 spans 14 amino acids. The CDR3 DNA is TGCGCCAGCAGCTTGGGAACAGGGTTGGATGGCTACACCTTC. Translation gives CASSLGTGLDGYTF.

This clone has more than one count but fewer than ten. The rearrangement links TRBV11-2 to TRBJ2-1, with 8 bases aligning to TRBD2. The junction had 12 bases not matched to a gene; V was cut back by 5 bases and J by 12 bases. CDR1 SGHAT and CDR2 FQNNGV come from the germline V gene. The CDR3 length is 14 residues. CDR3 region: CASSPPGGITGQFF. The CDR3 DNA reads TGTGCCAGCAGCCCCCCGGGGGGGATCACGGGGCAGTTCTTC.

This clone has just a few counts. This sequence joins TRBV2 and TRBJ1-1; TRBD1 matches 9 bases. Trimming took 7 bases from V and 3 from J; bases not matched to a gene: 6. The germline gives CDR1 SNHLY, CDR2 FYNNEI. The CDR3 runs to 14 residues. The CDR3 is CASNLQGAYTEAFF. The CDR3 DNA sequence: TGTGCCAGCAATCTACAGGGGGCCTACACTGAAGCTTTCTTT.

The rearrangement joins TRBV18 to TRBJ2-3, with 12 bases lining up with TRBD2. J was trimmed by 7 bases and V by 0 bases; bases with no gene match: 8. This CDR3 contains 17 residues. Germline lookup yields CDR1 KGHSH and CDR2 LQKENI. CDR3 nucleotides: TGTGCCAGCTCACCACCGCGGACTAGCGGGGCGATGAATACGCAGTATTTT. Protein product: CASSPPRTSGAMNTQYF.